Presented here are 30 T cell receptor beta chains from one specimen sequenced in a study of shared clonotypes between healthy human individuals. Using immunoSEQ multiplex PCR, the repertoire was profiled, and TCRdb retains in-frame clones only, with some absent. This sample carries fewer than 550,000 clones, about three quarters of them seen once, and the ten largest clones take approximately 12%. The sequenced material came from PBMCs. These receptors all stem from a woman in her thirties or forties in good health. Some clones in this sample may be carry-over from other donors' samples.

This clone was counted once. The V gene is TRBV28, the J gene TRBJ2-2, with 9 nucleotides matching TRBD2. The CDR3 runs to 15 residues. V lost 6 bases, J lost 3 bases, and 5 bases stayed unmatched. Germline values: CDR1 MDHEN, CDR2 SYDVKM. The DNA for the CDR3 is TGTGCCAGCAGACCTAGCGGGATTTACACCGGGGAGCTGTTTTTT. Its translation is CASRPSGIYTGELFF. Full variable domain (outside the CDR3, taken from reference TRBV28 and TRBJ2-2): DVKVTQSSRYLVKRTGEKVFLECVQDMDHENMFWYRQDPGLGLRLIYFSYDVKMKEKGDIPEGYSVSREKKERFSLILESASTNQTSMYLCASRPSGIYTGELFFGEGSRLTVL.

This clone was counted once. V usage is TRBV7-2 and J usage is TRBJ2-7; no definite D call. CDR1 is SGHTA and CDR2 is FQGNSA in the germline V gene. This CDR3 spans 14 amino acids. Trimming cost V 4 bases and J 1 base, with 11 bases left between them. The DNA of the CDR3 is TGTGCCAGCAGCTCCGCGGTTGGATCCTACGAGCAGTACTTC. It specifies CASSSAVGSYEQYF.

This sequence joins TRBV2 and TRBJ1-2; D may be TRBD1 (6 bases). CDR1 is SNHLY and CDR2 is FYNNEI in the germline V gene. The CDR3 contains 15 residues. The V end lost 5 bases, the J end lost 3 bases, and 16 bases lay between the germline ends. The CDR3 reads CASSQQGIADYGYTF. In DNA, the CDR3 is TGTGCCAGCAGTCAACAGGGTATTGCGGACTATGGCTACACCTTC. Full variable domain (rest looked up from reference TRBV2 and TRBJ1-2): EPEVTQTPSHQVTQMGQEVILRCVPISNHLYFYWYRQILGQKVEFLVSFYNNEISEKSEIFDDQFSVERPDGSNFTLKIRSTKLEDSAMYFCASSQQGIADYGYTFGSGTRLTVV.

This clone appeared a few times. The V gene is TRBV15, the J gene TRBJ2-6; 9 bases are a match to TRBD2. Germline CDR1 is LNHNV and CDR2 is YYDKDF (reference sequence). The V gene end was trimmed by 10 bases and the J gene end by 1 base; junction bases not matched to a gene: 5. CDR3 size: 15 residues. CDR3 nucleotides: TGTGCCAGCTCTAGCGGGACTTCTGGGGCCAACGTCCTGACTTTC. This translates into CASSSGTSGANVLTF.

The V gene is TRBV29-1, the J gene TRBJ2-2, with 8 bases identical to TRBD2. The CDR3 spans 15 residues. Germline trimming cut 5 bases from V and 5 bases from J; bases unmatched to any gene: 10. CDR1 and CDR2 from the germline V gene are SQVTM and ANQGSEA. This CDR3 reads CSVRAGVGSTGELFF. The DNA of the CDR3 is TGCAGCGTTAGAGCGGGAGTCGGCAGTACCGGGGAGCTGTTTTTT.

The table lists this clone with a few counts. The J gene is TRBJ1-2, the V gene TRBV7-2; the D gene is possibly TRBD1 (5 bases). This CDR3 has 15 residues. CDR1 is SGHTA, CDR2 FQGNSA, per germline. V lost 2 bases and J 4 bases, leaving 14 bases between the germline ends. CDR3 residues: CASSLPRRGGYGYTF. The CDR3 nucleotides are TGTGCCAGCAGCTTACCCCGGCGGGGGGGCTATGGCTACACCTTC.

Comments on this clone: One end of the junction is discordant with germline, which a read error may explain. The chain employs TRBV5-1 and TRBJ1-1, with 7 bases matching TRBD1. The CDR3 length is 16 residues. Germline assignment: CDR1 SGHRS and CDR2 YFSETQ. CDR3 amino acids: CASSLALQTGNAEAFF. The CDR3 DNA reads as TGCGCCAGCAGCTTGGCCTTACAGACAGGGAACGCTGAAGCTTTCTTT.

This clone has only a few counts. This chain connects TRBV9 to TRBJ2-5, with 11 bases matching TRBD2. Trimming cost V 4 bases and J 5 bases; bases outside gene matches: 4. CDR3 length: 14 amino acids. Germline loops: CDR1 SGDLS, CDR2 YYNGEE. As DNA, the CDR3 is TGTGCCAGCAGCAGAGGGACTAGCGGCGAGACCCAGTACTTC. Amino acid sequence: CASSRGTSGETQYF.

The rearrangement uses TRBV7-9 and TRBJ2-7, with 7 bases fitting TRBD1. V shed 7 bases and J 1 base; nucleotides not matched to a gene: 4. Germline V gene lookup returns CDR1 SEHNR and CDR2 FQNEAQ (reference sequence). The CDR3 consists of 13 residues. CDR3 bases: TGTGCCAGCACCCGGACAGGTTCCTACGAGCAGTACTTC. Translating gives CASTRTGSYEQYF.

V is TRBV4-3 and J is TRBJ2-7, with D perhaps TRBD1 or TRBD2 (5 bases each). Germline V gives CDR1 LGHNA, CDR2 YSLEER. There are 16 residues in the CDR3. Trimming stripped 1 base from V and 2 bases from J, with 15 bases between. CDR3 loop: CASSQGLRDLAYEQYF. The CDR3 coding sequence is TGCGCCAGCAGCCAAGGTCTCCGGGACCTTGCCTACGAGCAGTACTTC.

This chain uses TRBV4-3 with TRBJ2-7, with TRBD2 matching over 9 bases. Germline CDR1 is LGHNA and CDR2 is YSLEER. This CDR3 comprises 16 residues. Unmatched junction bases numbered 6, after V lost 3 bases and J lost 0 bases. The CDR3 bases are TGCGCCAGCAGCCAGAACAGCGGGAGGAGCTCCTACGAGCAGTACTTC. Translated, it gives CASSQNSGRSSYEQYF.

The rearrangement links TRBV18 to TRBJ1-2, with a tentative D call TRBD1 (5 bases). CDR1 is KGHSH and CDR2 is LQKENI in the germline V gene. The V gene lost 2 bases and the J gene lost 4 bases, with 17 bases spanning the gap. This CDR3 region has 16 residues. DNA of the CDR3: TGTGCCAGCTCACCATATGGGACGGCCTCGGGCTATGGCTACACCTTC. It specifies CASSPYGTASGYGYTF.

CDR3 region: CASSRHPPRLAGHNEDTQYF. The CDR3 region has the DNA TGTGCCAGCAGTCGACACCCACCTCGACTAGCGGGTCACAACGAGGATACGCAGTATTTT. The chain couples TRBV27 to TRBJ2-3, with TRBD2 matching over 10 bases. This CDR3 spans 20 amino acids. Germline CDR1 and CDR2: MNHEY and SMNVEV (reference sequence). V shed 5 bases and J 6 bases; nucleotides not matched to a gene: 23.

This chain uses TRBV5-5 with TRBJ1-5; TRBD1 matches 10 bases. This CDR3 contains 15 residues. In germline, CDR1 is SGHKS, CDR2 YYEKEE (reference sequence). V was pared by 2 bases and J by 4 bases, with 3 bases of the junction left unmatched. CDR3 sequence (DNA): TGTGCCAGCAGCTTCGGGACAGGGGATAATCAGCCCCAGCATTTT. Amino acids: CASSFGTGDNQPQHF.

This rearrangement joins TRBV11-1 to TRBJ2-1; 7 nucleotides match TRBD1. The CDR3 loop spans 15 amino acids. The germline CDR1 and CDR2 sequences are SGHAT and FQDESV (reference sequence). V lost 3 bases and J lost 9; bases outside the gene matches: 11. CDR3 bases: TGTGCCAGCAGCTTGGATACAACAGGGGCCGGTGAGCAGTTCTTC. Translation gives CASSLDTTGAGEQFF.

Details on this clone: Other DNA sequences in this specimen translate into the identical CDR3. Here the CDR3 DNA reads TGTGCCAGCAGCGCGGGACTCGCGAGGGAGACCCAGTACTTC. Translated: CASSAGLARETQYF. This chain joins TRBV9 and TRBJ2-5; TRBD2 might be the D (6 bases). This CDR3 spans 14 amino acids. The V end was cut by 3 bases, the J end by 5 bases, with 14 bases between. CDR1 SGDLS and CDR2 YYNGEE come from the germline V gene.

V is TRBV7-9 and J is TRBJ2-7; 11 bases agree with TRBD2. After removal of 8 bases from V and 0 bases from J, the junction contained 3 bases not matched to a gene. CDR1 is SEHNR, CDR2 FQNEAQ, per germline (reference sequence). The CDR3 totals 14 residues. The CDR3 here is CASQGLADSYEQYF. Here the CDR3 DNA reads TGTGCCAGCCAGGGACTAGCGGACTCCTACGAGCAGTACTTC.

This chain joins TRBV6-6 and TRBJ1-3, with D unclear. Germline loops: CDR1 MNHNY, CDR2 SVGAGI (reference sequence). V was pared by 7 bases and J by 0 bases, with 10 bases between. The CDR3 is made up of 14 amino acids. CDR3 protein: CASKPENSGNTIYF. Written as DNA, the CDR3 is TGTGCCAGCAAACCAGAAAACTCTGGAAACACCATATATTTT.

The chain joins TRBV27 to TRBJ2-3; 12 bases match TRBD1. After removal of 5 bases from V and 2 bases from J, the junction contained 5 bases not matched to a gene. This CDR3 has 16 residues. Germline V gives CDR1 MNHEY, CDR2 SMNVEV (reference sequence). The CDR3 loop reads CASSPGTGGFTDTQYF. The CDR3 nucleotides are TGTGCCAGCAGTCCCGGGACAGGGGGCTTCACAGATACGCAGTATTTT.

The J gene is TRBJ2-1, the V gene TRBV6-5, with D unresolved. The CDR3 spans 13 residues. Trimming shortened V by 6 bases and J by 4 bases, and 10 bases separated the two germline ends. The germline V gene has CDR1 MNHEY and CDR2 SVGAGI. The DNA of the CDR3 is TGTGCCAGCAGGCGGAATCCTTACAATGAGCAGTTCTTC. It encodes CASRRNPYNEQFF.

The CDR3 spells CASSFSGGQETQYF. CDR3 DNA sequence: TGTGCCAGCAGCTTCTCGGGGGGCCAAGAGACCCAGTACTTC. The chain uses TRBV7-8 and TRBJ2-5; 7 bases map to TRBD2. Germline V gene data show CDR1 as SGHVS and CDR2 as FQNEAQ. This CDR3 is built from 14 residues. Trimming at V came to 3 bases and at J to 1 base, leaving 2 bases not matched to a gene.

In DNA form, the CDR3 reads TGTGCCAGCTCACCATCCTCCTCTAGGGGTCAGCCCCAGCATTTT. This sequence encodes CASSPSSSRGQPQHF. The chain is built from TRBV18 and TRBJ1-5; possible D gene TRBD1, 5 bases. Germline V lookup: CDR1 KGHSH, CDR2 LQKENI. The CDR3 length is 15 residues. V was trimmed by 2 bases and J by 6 bases, leaving 14 bases between them. Filled out from reference TRBV18 and TRBJ1-5, the complete variable domain reads NAGVMQNPRHLVRRRGQEARLRCSPMKGHSHVYWYRQLPEEGLKFMVYLQKENIIDESGMPKERFSAEFPKEGPSILRIQQVVRGDSAAYFCASSPSSSRGQPQHFGDGTRLSIL.

This chain connects TRBV30 to TRBJ2-7; 8 bases are a match to TRBD1. V shed 2 bases, J shed 5 bases, and the junction held 11 bases outside the gene matches. There are 15 residues in the CDR3. Germline V gives CDR1 GTSNPN, CDR2 SVGIG (reference sequence). DNA for the CDR3: TGTGCCTGGAGTCTCGGACAGGGACTTCTCCACGAGCAGTACTTC. Amino acid sequence: CAWSLGQGLLHEQYF. The variable domain in full, with the rest retrieved from reference TRBV30 and TRBJ2-7, is SQTIHQWPATLVQPVGSPLSLECTVEGTSNPNLYWYRQAAGRGLQLLFYSVGIGQISSEVPQNLSASRPQDRQFILSSKKLLLSDSGFYLCAWSLGQGLLHEQYFGPGTRLTVT.

This chain uses TRBV6-4 with TRBJ2-1; D not certain. This CDR3 region has 15 residues. Deletions cut 3 bases from V and 9 bases from J, with 18 bases between. CDR1 is MRHNA and CDR2 is SNTAGT in the germline V gene. CDR3 coding DNA: TGTGCCAGCAGTGAGGCGGACCGGGTGGGTGTTGAGCAGTTCTTC. This codes for CASSEADRVGVEQFF.

This clone was counted many times. The same CDR3 also results from other DNA sequences found in this sample. The V gene is TRBV6-5, the J gene TRBJ1-2, with D unresolved. Trimming pared 7 bases from V and 5 bases from J, leaving 11 bases between. The CDR3 is 12 residues long. Germline assignment: CDR1 MNHEY and CDR2 SVGAGI. CDR3 bases: TGTGCCAGCAAACAGTTGGGATATGGCTACACCTTC. This encodes CASKQLGYGYTF.

CDR3 nucleotide sequence: TGTGCCAGCAGCGTAGAGGGGACTAGCTTTTACGAGCAGTACTTC. Its translation is CASSVEGTSFYEQYF. This chain uses TRBV9 with TRBJ2-7; 9 nucleotides match TRBD2. The germline gives CDR1 SGDLS, CDR2 YYNGEE. CDR3 length: 15 amino acids. The trim removed 0 bases at V and 4 bases at J, leaving 5 bases unmatched.

The genes are TRBV29-1 and TRBJ2-1; TRBD1 might be the D (6 bases). Germline CDR1 SQVTM, CDR2 ANQGSEA. The CDR3 runs to 14 residues. V lost 5 bases and J 0 bases, leaving 11 bases between the germline ends. The CDR3 region is CSVLEGGSYNEQFF. CDR3 sequence (DNA): TGCAGCGTTCTGGAAGGGGGCTCCTACAATGAGCAGTTCTTC.

This chain links TRBV13 with TRBJ1-2; D unresolved. V was clipped by 5 bases and J by 4 bases, with 20 bases between them. This CDR3 spans 16 amino acids. From germline, CDR1 is PRHDT and CDR2 FYEKMQ (reference sequence). CDR3 DNA: TGTGCCAGCAGCGCGGGCCTCCCCGACTCGGGCTATGGCTACACCTTC. This codes for CASSAGLPDSGYGYTF.

The chain joins TRBV18 to TRBJ1-2, with 9 bases that match TRBD1. Trimming removed 3 bases from V and 2 bases from J; junction bases left unmatched: 7. CDR3 size: 16 residues. Germline V gene data show CDR1 as KGHSH and CDR2 as LQKENI. CDR3 residues: CASSPGTGITNYGYTF. CDR3 sequence (DNA): TGTGCCAGCTCACCCGGGACAGGGATCACAAACTATGGCTACACCTTC.

The chain couples TRBV7-2 to TRBJ1-4; 7 bases map to TRBD1. The V and J ends lost 3 bases and 3 bases, in that order; junction bases with no gene match: 4. CDR3 length: 15 amino acids. The germline gives CDR1 SGHTA, CDR2 FQGNSA. CDR3 coding DNA: TGTGCCAGCAGCTTTACAGGGGCGCCTAATGAAAAACTGTTTTTT. Translation gives CASSFTGAPNEKLFF.